This TCR beta chain was recorded in a study of metastatic and nonmetastatic thyroid tumors. Study background: The study looked at repertoires side by side in blood and in tumor or nodule tissue from malignant and benign thyroid patients. Findings of the study overall: Across blood and tumor, TCR beta diversity in malignant thyroid tumors was reportedly significantly higher than in benign nodules.

Until they underwent thyroid surgery, no patient had received any treatment. This clone was found a few times. Antigen: not known. This CDR3 is built from 15 residues. CDR1 is MNHNS, CDR2 SASEGT, per germline. Trimming cost V 8 bases and J 5 bases; bases outside gene matches: 5. In the authors' workflow: Using the CDR3 differences seen across clinicopathological groups, the authors built a distant-metastasis classifier for papillary thyroid cancer, which was meant to discriminate distant-metastatic patients. TCRdb re-analyzed the PCR reads using MiXCR. The V and J calls and clone size are TCRdb's, not the authors'. The sample has 19,000 or so clones, 28% seen once; the top ten hold 11% to 15%.

The material sequenced was tumor tissue. The chain couples TRBV6-1 to TRBJ2-2; TRBD2 matches at 13 bases. This sequence originates from a male donor with papillary thyroid cancer or a benign thyroid nodule (not recorded which). Some clones in this sample may be carry-over from other donors' samples. The CDR3 DNA sequence: TGTGCCAGCGTCGGACTAGCGGGAGAAACCGGGGAGCTGTTTTTT. This translates into CASVGLAGETGELFF.